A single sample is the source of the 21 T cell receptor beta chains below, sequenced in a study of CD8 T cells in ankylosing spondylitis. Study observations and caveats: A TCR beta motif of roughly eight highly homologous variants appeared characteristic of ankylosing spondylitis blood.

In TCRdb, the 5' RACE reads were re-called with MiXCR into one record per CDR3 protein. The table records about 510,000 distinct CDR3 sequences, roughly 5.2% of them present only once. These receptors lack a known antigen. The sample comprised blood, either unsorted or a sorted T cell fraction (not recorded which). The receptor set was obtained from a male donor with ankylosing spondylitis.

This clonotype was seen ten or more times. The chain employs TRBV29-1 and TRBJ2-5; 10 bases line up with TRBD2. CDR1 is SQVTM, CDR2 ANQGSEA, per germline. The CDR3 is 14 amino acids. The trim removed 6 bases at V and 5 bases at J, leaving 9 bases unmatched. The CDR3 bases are TGCAGCGTCTCTAGCGGGAGTATTCGTGAGACCCAGTACTTC. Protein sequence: CSVSSGSIRETQYF.

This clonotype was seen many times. For the CDR3, the DNA is TGCAGTGCGCGCCCCAATCTGGGAGGGGCGGGAGCCTACGAGCAGTACTTC. It specifies CSARPNLGGAGAYEQYF. This chain connects TRBV20-1 to TRBJ2-7; 7 bases are a match to TRBD2. V gave up 6 bases and J gave up 2 bases; unmatched junction bases: 19. This CDR3 has 17 residues. The germline V gene encodes CDR1 DFQATT and CDR2 SNEGSKA (reference sequence).

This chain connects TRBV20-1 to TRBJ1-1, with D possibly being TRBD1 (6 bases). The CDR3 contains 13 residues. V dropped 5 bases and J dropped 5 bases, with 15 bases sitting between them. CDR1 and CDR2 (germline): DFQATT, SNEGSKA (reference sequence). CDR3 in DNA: TGCAGTGCTCCAGACAGGAGAGGGACTGAAGCTTTCTTT. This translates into CSAPDRRGTEAFF.

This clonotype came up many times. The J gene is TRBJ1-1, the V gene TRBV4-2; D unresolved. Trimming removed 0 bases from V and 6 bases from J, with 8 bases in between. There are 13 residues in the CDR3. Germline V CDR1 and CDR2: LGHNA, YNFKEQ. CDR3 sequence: CASSQEGGAEAFF. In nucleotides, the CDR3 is TGTGCCAGCAGCCAAGAGGGTGGGGCTGAAGCTTTCTTT.

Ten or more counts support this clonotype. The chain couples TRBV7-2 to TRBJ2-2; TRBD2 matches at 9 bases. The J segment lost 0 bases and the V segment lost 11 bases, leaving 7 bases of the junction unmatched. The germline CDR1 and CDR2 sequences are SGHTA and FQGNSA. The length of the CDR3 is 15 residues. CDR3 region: CAESLAGTNTGELFF. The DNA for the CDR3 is TGTGCCGAGAGCCTAGCGGGGACGAACACCGGGGAGCTGTTTTTT.

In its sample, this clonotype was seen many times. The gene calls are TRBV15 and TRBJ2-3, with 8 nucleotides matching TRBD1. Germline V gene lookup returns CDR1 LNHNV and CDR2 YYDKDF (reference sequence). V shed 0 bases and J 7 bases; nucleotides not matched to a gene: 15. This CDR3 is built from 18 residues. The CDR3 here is CATSRDRDRGRVLYTQYF. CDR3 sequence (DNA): TGTGCCACCAGCAGAGATAGAGACAGGGGCCGTGTCTTGTATACGCAGTATTTT.

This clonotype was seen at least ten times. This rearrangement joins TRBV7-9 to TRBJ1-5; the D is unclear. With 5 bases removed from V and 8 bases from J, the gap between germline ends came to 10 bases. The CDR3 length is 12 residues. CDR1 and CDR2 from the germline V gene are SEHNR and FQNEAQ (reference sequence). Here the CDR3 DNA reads TGTGCCAGCAGCCCTAATGGGGAGCCCCAGCATTTT. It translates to CASSPNGEPQHF.

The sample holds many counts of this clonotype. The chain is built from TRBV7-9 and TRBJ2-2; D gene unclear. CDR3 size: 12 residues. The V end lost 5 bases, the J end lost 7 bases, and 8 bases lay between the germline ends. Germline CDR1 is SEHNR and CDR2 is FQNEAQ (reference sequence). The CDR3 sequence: CASSPAIGELFF. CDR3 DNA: TGTGCCAGCAGCCCCGCAATCGGGGAGCTGTTTTTT. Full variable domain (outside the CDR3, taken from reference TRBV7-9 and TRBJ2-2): DTGVSQNPRHKITKRGQNVTFRCDPISEHNRLYWYRQTLGQGPEFLTYFQNEAQLEKSRLLSDRFSAERPKGSFSTLEIQRTEQGDSAMYLCASSPAIGELFFGEGSRLTVL.

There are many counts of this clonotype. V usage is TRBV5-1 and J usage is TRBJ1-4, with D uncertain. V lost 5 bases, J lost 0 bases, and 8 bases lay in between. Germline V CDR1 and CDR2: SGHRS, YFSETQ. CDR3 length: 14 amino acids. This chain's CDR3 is CASRDGPTNEKLFF. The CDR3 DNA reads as TGCGCCAGCAGGGACGGGCCAACTAATGAAAAACTGTTTTTT. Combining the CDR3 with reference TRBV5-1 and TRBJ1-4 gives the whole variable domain KAGVTQTPRYLIKTRGQQVTLSCSPISGHRSVSWYQQTPGQGLQFLFEYFSETQRNKGNFPGRFSGRQFSNSRSEMNVSTLELGDSALYLCASRDGPTNEKLFFGSGTQLSVL.

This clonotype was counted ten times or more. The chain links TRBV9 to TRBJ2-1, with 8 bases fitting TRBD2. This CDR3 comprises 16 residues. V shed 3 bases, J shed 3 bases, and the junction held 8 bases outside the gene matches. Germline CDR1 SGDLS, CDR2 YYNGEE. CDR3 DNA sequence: TGTGCCAGCAGCGACTCCCTGGCGGGGGGCTACAATGAGCAGTTCTTC. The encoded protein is CASSDSLAGGYNEQFF.

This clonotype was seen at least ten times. CDR3 residues: CSVVASGRGEQFF. DNA for the CDR3: TGCAGCGTTGTCGCTAGCGGGAGGGGAGAGCAGTTCTTC. The chain has TRBV29-1 and TRBJ2-1; 12 bases align to TRBD2. The CDR3 loop spans 13 amino acids. V lost 4 bases to trimming and J lost 10 bases; unmatched junction nucleotides: 5. The germline CDR1 and CDR2 sequences are SQVTM and ANQGSEA.

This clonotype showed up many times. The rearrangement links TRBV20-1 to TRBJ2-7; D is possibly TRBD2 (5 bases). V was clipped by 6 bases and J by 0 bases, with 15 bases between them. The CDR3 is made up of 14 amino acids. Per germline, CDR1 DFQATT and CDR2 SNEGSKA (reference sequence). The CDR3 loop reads CSAVGLPSSYEQYF. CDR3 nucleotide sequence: TGCAGTGCGGTAGGACTCCCGAGCTCCTACGAGCAGTACTTC.

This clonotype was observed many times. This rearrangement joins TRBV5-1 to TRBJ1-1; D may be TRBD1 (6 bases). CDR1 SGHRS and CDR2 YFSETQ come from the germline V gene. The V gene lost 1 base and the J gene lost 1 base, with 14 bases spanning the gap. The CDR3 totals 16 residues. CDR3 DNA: TGCGCCAGCAGCTTGATTCCCGGGGGCCGGAACACTGAAGCTTTCTTT. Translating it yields CASSLIPGGRNTEAFF. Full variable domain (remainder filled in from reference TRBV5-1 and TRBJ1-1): KAGVTQTPRYLIKTRGQQVTLSCSPISGHRSVSWYQQTPGQGLQFLFEYFSETQRNKGNFPGRFSGRQFSNSRSEMNVSTLELGDSALYLCASSLIPGGRNTEAFFGQGTRLTVV.

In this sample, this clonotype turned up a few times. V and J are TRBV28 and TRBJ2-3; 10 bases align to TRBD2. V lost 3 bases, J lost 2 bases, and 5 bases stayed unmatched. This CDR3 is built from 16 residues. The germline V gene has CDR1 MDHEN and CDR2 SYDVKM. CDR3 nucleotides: TGTGCCAGCAGTTTGAGTAGCGGGAGGCCCACAGATACGCAGTATTTT. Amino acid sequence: CASSLSSGRPTDTQYF.

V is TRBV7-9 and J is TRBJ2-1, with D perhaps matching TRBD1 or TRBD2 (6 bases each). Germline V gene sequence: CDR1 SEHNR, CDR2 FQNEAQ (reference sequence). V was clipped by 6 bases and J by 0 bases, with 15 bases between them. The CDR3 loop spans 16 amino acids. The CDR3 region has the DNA TGTGCCAGCAGAGGAGGGGGATCGGACTCCTACAATGAGCAGTTCTTC. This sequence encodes CASRGGGSDSYNEQFF.

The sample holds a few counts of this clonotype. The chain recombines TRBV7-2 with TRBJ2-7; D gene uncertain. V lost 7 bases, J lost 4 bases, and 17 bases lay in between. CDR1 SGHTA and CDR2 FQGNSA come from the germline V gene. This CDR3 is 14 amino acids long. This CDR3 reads CASTKGRYAYEQYF. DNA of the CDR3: TGTGCCAGCACCAAGGGAAGGTACGCGTACGAGCAGTACTTC.

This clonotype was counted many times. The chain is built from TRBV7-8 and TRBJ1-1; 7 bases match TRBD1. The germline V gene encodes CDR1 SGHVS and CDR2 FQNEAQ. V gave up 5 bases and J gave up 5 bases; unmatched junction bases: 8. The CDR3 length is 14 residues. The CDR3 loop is CASSPRQGETEAFF. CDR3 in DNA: TGTGCCAGCAGCCCTCGACAGGGTGAAACTGAAGCTTTCTTT.

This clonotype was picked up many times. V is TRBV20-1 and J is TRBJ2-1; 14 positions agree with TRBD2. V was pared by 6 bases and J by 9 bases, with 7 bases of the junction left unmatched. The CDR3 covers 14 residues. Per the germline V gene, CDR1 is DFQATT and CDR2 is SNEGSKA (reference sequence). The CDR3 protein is CSAAGTSGSGEQFF. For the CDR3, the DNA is TGCAGTGCCGCCGGGACTAGCGGGAGTGGTGAGCAGTTCTTC.

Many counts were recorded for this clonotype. DNA for the CDR3: TGTGCCAGCAGCTTAGGGACAAGGGGACTCAGGGGGCCCCAGCATTTT. This gives the protein CASSLGTRGLRGPQHF. This chain joins TRBV7-9 and TRBJ1-5; a weak D match, TRBD1 (6 bases). V lost 1 base and J 9 bases, leaving 19 bases between the germline ends. Germline lookup yields CDR1 SEHNR and CDR2 FQNEAQ (reference sequence). This CDR3 spans 16 amino acids. Full variable domain (missing parts from reference TRBV7-9 and TRBJ1-5): DTGVSQNPRHKITKRGQNVTFRCDPISEHNRLYWYRQTLGQGPEFLTYFQNEAQLEKSRLLSDRFSAERPKGSFSTLEIQRTEQGDSAMYLCASSLGTRGLRGPQHFGDGTRLSIL.

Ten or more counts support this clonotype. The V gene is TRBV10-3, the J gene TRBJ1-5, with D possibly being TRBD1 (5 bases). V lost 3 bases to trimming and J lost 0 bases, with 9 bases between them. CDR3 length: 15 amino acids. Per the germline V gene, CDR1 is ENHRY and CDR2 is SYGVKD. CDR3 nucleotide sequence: TGTGCCATCAGTGAAAGAGGGGCTAGCAATCAGCCCCAGCATTTT. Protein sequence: CAISERGASNQPQHF.

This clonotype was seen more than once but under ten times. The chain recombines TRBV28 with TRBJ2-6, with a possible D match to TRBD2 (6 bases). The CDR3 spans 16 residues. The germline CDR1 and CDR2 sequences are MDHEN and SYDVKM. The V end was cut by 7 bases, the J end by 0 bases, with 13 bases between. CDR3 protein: CASIMGRLSGANVLTF. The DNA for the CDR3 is TGTGCCAGCATCATGGGGAGGCTCTCTGGGGCCAACGTCCTGACTTTC.